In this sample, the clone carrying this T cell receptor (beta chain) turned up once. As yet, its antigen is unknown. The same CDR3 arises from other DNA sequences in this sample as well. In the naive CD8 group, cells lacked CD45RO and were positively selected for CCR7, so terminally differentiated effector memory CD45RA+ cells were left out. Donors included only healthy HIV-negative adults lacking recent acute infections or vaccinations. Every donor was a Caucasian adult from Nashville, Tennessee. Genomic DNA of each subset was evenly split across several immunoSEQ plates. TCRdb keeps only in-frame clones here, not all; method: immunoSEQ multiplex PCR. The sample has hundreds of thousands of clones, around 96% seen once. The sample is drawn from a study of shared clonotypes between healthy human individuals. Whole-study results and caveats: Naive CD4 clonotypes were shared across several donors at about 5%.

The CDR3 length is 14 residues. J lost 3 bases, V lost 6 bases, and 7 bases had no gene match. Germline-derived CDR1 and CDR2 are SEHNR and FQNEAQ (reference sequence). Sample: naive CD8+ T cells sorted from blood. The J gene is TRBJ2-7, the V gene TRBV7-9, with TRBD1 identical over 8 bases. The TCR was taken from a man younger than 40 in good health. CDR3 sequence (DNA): TGTGCCAGCAGTTCTCCGGACAGGGACTACGAGCAGTACTTC. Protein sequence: CASSSPDRDYEQYF. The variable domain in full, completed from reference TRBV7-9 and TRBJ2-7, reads DTGVSQNPRHKITKRGQNVTFRCDPISEHNRLYWYRQTLGQGPEFLTYFQNEAQLEKSRLLSDRFSAERPKGSFSTLEIQRTEQGDSAMYLCASSSPDRDYEQYFGPGTRLTVT.